The 32 T cell receptor beta chains below were found in one sample sequenced in a study of shared clonotypes between healthy human individuals. Measured with immunoSEQ multiplex PCR; TCRdb has only the in-frame clones, and not every one. The table includes approximately 620,000 clones, about 97% detected once. Sequenced material: naive CD4+ T cells sorted from blood. As for subset: CD45RA+ positively selected. These TCRs come from a woman in her thirties in good health.

The V call is TRBV18, the J call TRBJ2-1; no clear D. The V gene's germline CDR1 is KGHSH and CDR2 LQKENI. The CDR3 spans 14 residues. The V and J ends lost 2 bases and 4 bases respectively, with 9 bases between them. The CDR3 sequence: CASSPAAAYNEQFF. CDR3 nucleotide sequence: TGTGCCAGCTCACCAGCCGCAGCTTACAATGAGCAGTTCTTC.

The genes are TRBV7-9 and TRBJ1-1; the D is unclear. V lost 6 bases and J lost 11, with 22 bases in between. The CDR3 is made up of 14 amino acids. Per the germline V gene, CDR1 is SEHNR and CDR2 is FQNEAQ (reference sequence). CDR3 protein: CASSSHPAPPGAFF. In DNA, the CDR3 is TGTGCCAGCAGTTCCCACCCCGCCCCCCCCGGGGCTTTCTTT.

The V call is TRBV6-1, the J call TRBJ2-7, with 9 bases fitting TRBD2. Germline assignment: CDR1 MNHNS and CDR2 SASEGT. Unmatched junction bases numbered 8, after V lost 2 bases and J lost 12 bases. This CDR3 contains 13 residues. DNA for the CDR3: TGTGCCAGCAGTGAATGGCGGGAGGGAGGAGCGTACTTC. This translates into CASSEWREGGAYF.

The chain links TRBV29-1 to TRBJ2-1, with 10 bases aligning to TRBD2. V shed 1 base and J 7 bases; nucleotides not matched to a gene: 7. The CDR3 is made up of 15 amino acids. Germline V CDR1 and CDR2: SQVTM, ANQGSEA. The CDR3 here is CSVEVLAGALNEQFF. CDR3 nucleotides: TGCAGCGTTGAAGTCCTAGCGGGAGCCTTGAATGAGCAGTTCTTC.

V and J are TRBV28 and TRBJ1-1; possible D gene TRBD1, 5 bases. The germline V and J ends were trimmed by 2 bases and 7 bases, with 17 bases remaining between them. This CDR3 spans 15 amino acids. Per the germline V gene, CDR1 is MDHEN and CDR2 is SYDVKM. The CDR3 is CASSLVRGAQGEAFF. Written as DNA, the CDR3 is TGTGCCAGCAGTTTAGTCCGAGGGGCGCAGGGTGAAGCTTTCTTT. Together with reference TRBV28 and TRBJ1-1, the CDR3 gives the full variable domain: DVKVTQSSRYLVKRTGEKVFLECVQDMDHENMFWYRQDPGLGLRLIYFSYDVKMKEKGDIPEGYSVSREKKERFSLILESASTNQTSMYLCASSLVRGAQGEAFFGQGTRLTVV.

The V gene is TRBV2, the J gene TRBJ2-2, with 8 positions matching TRBD1. The CDR3 has 17 residues. V lost 0 bases, J lost 1 base, and 4 bases stayed unmatched. The V gene's germline CDR1 is SNHLY and CDR2 FYNNEI. DNA for the CDR3: TGTGCCAGCAGTGAAGCGAGGACAGGGATGAACACCGGGGAGCTGTTTTTT. Protein: CASSEARTGMNTGELFF.

This rearrangement joins TRBV28 to TRBJ1-5; tentative D call: TRBD1 (5 bases). This CDR3 has 16 amino acids. CDR1 is MDHEN, CDR2 SYDVKM, per germline. Trimming removed 6 bases from V and 5 bases from J, with 20 bases in between. The CDR3: CASRGGTHTGDQPQHF. The CDR3 DNA reads as TGTGCCAGCAGGGGAGGGACCCACACCGGGGATCAGCCCCAGCATTTT.

This CDR3 is CASSHRTSGASSYEQYF. The CDR3 DNA sequence: TGTGCCAGTAGTCATAGGACTAGCGGGGCAAGCTCCTACGAGCAGTACTTC. This chain connects TRBV19 to TRBJ2-5, with 12 bases identical to TRBD2. Gene TRBJ2-7 matches the end of the DNA better, so the J call may be wrong. This CDR3 is 17 amino acids long. Looked up from germline, CDR1 is LNHDA and CDR2 is SQIVND (reference sequence).

The chain uses TRBV11-1 and TRBJ2-7; TRBD1 matches at 10 bases. The CDR3 extends over 15 amino acids. J gave up 7 bases and V 4 bases, and 10 bases lay outside the gene matches. Germline CDR1 SGHAT, CDR2 FQDESV (reference sequence). This CDR3 reads CASSSRDRGQVEQYF. CDR3 in DNA: TGTGCCAGCAGCTCACGGGACAGGGGCCAGGTTGAGCAGTACTTC.

This chain joins TRBV2 and TRBJ1-6, with TRBD1 as a possible D gene (5 bases). The ends were cut back, 6 bases at V and 6 bases at J, with 9 bases in the middle. Germline loops: CDR1 SNHLY, CDR2 FYNNEI. The CDR3 has 13 amino acids. This CDR3 is CASRGGVNSPLHF. The CDR3 DNA follows: TGTGCCAGCAGGGGGGGGGTTAATTCACCCCTCCACTTT.

The chain combines TRBV11-2 with TRBJ1-4, with D unresolved. The length of the CDR3 is 18 residues. The germline CDR1 and CDR2 sequences are SGHAT and FQNNGV. The V gene lost 1 base and the J gene lost 2 bases, with 17 bases spanning the gap. The CDR3 DNA reads as TGTGCCAGCAGCTTAGGGCTTAGGATCGATGGGACTAATGAAAAACTGTTTTTT. Its translation: CASSLGLRIDGTNEKLFF.

The V gene is TRBV28, the J gene TRBJ2-7; D gene ambiguous. The germline V gene encodes CDR1 MDHEN and CDR2 SYDVKM. This CDR3 contains 15 residues. Trimming removed 2 bases from V and 6 bases from J, with 17 bases in between. For the CDR3, the DNA is TGTGCCAGCAGTTTAGAGGCCTCACTCTGGGGCGAGCAGTACTTC. Encoded protein: CASSLEASLWGEQYF.

The V gene is TRBV29-1, the J gene TRBJ2-2; 10 positions agree with TRBD2. The CDR3 runs to 14 residues. CDR1 and CDR2 (germline): SQVTM, ANQGSEA. The ends lost 5 bases at V and 6 bases at J; junction bases unmatched: 6. The DNA of the CDR3 is TGCAGCGTTCTCGGACTAGCGGATTCCGGGGAGCTGTTTTTT. It encodes CSVLGLADSGELFF.

CDR3 DNA: TGCGCCAGCAGCTTGGTGCAAGTAGAGGGGGGGACCCAGTACTTC. Translation: CASSLVQVEGGTQYF. The chain recombines TRBV5-1 with TRBJ2-5; TRBD1 or TRBD2 may be the D gene (6 bases each). The CDR3 loop spans 15 amino acids. Germline-derived CDR1 and CDR2 are SGHRS and YFSETQ. Trimming cost V 0 bases and J 7 bases, with 16 bases left between them.

The rearrangement joins TRBV14 to TRBJ2-2; D unclear. CDR1 is SGHDN, CDR2 FVKESK, per germline. The V end lost 4 bases, the J end lost 1 base, and 7 bases lay between the germline ends. The CDR3 has 14 amino acids. CDR3 in DNA: TGTGCCAGCAGCCGAATTAGGAACACCGGGGAGCTGTTTTTT. It is translated as CASSRIRNTGELFF.

The chain is built from TRBV28 and TRBJ2-7; D is possibly TRBD1 or TRBD2 (6 bases each). Trimming stripped 5 bases from V and 5 bases from J, with 22 bases between. CDR3 size: 16 residues. The germline gives CDR1 MDHEN, CDR2 SYDVKM. The CDR3 region has the DNA TGTGCCAGCAGTATCCTGACCGGGGGCGCCCAGAACGAGCAGTACTTC. Translated: CASSILTGGAQNEQYF.

This clone occurred once. The chain uses TRBV7-2 and TRBJ1-2; TRBD1 matches 11 bases. Per the germline V gene, CDR1 is SGHTA and CDR2 is FQGNSA. The CDR3 is 15 residues long. Unmatched junction bases numbered 9, after V lost 5 bases and J lost 7 bases. CDR3 nucleotides: TGTGCCAGCAGCCTGACAAGGGACAGGGGGTCTGGCTACACCTTC. This sequence encodes CASSLTRDRGSGYTF.

The chain has TRBV9 and TRBJ2-3; D remains ambiguous. Germline V gene lookup returns CDR1 SGDLS and CDR2 YYNGEE. This CDR3 is 14 amino acids long. V lost 3 bases and J lost 6, with 14 bases in between. The CDR3 DNA follows: TGTGCCAGCAGCGCGCGACCTTCCTCGGATACGCAGTATTTT. Translated: CASSARPSSDTQYF. The full variable domain, its missing parts supplied by reference TRBV9 and TRBJ2-3, is DSGVTQTPKHLITATGQRVTLRCSPRSGDLSVYWYQQSLDQGLQFLIQYYNGEERAKGNILERFSAQQFPDLHSELNLSSLELGDSALYFCASSARPSSDTQYFGPGTRLTVL.

The J gene is TRBJ2-5, the V gene TRBV7-2; TRBD2 aligns across 8 bases. Germline V gives CDR1 SGHTA, CDR2 FQGNSA. This CDR3 region has 14 residues. The V segment lost 5 bases and the J segment 2 bases; nucleotides outside the gene matches: 4. As DNA, the CDR3 is TGTGCCAGCAGCCAAAGCGGGGGTCAAGAGACCCAGTACTTC. Amino acid sequence: CASSQSGGQETQYF. Together with reference TRBV7-2 and TRBJ2-5, the CDR3 gives the full variable domain: GAGVSQSPSNKVTEKGKDVELRCDPISGHTALYWYRQSLGQGLEFLIYFQGNSAPDKSGLPSDRFSAERTGGSVSTLTIQRTQQEDSAVYLCASSQSGGQETQYFGPGTRLLVL.

This clone showed up just once. The chain has TRBV5-4 and TRBJ2-7; the match to TRBD2 covers 8 bases. Germline assignment: CDR1 SGHNT and CDR2 YYREEE (reference sequence). The CDR3 consists of 14 residues. V shed 4 bases, J shed 6 bases, and the junction held 9 bases outside the gene matches. DNA for the CDR3: TGTGCCAGCAGCGCCGGTAGCGGGACGGGCGAGCAGTACTTC. Residues: CASSAGSGTGEQYF.

The chain employs TRBV6-5 and TRBJ2-7; 10 positions match TRBD2. The CDR3 loop spans 14 amino acids. V shed 5 bases and J 5 bases; nucleotides not matched to a gene: 6. Germline V gene sequence: CDR1 MNHEY, CDR2 SVGAGI. The CDR3: CASSPGLAGDEQYF. The CDR3 DNA reads as TGTGCCAGCAGTCCTGGGCTAGCGGGGGACGAGCAGTACTTC.

The chain combines TRBV7-9 with TRBJ2-1; 11 bases are a match to TRBD1. CDR3 length: 16 amino acids. Germline trimming cut 5 bases from V and 5 bases from J; bases unmatched to any gene: 8. CDR1 and CDR2 (germline): SEHNR, FQNEAQ (reference sequence). DNA for the CDR3: TGTGCCAGCAGCAAGATCGGGACAGGGGGAAACAATGAGCAGTTCTTC. Amino acid sequence: CASSKIGTGGNNEQFF.

The J gene is TRBJ2-7, the V gene TRBV7-9, with D possibly matching TRBD2 (6 bases). Trimming pared 6 bases from V and 2 bases from J, leaving 17 bases between. Germline CDR1 and CDR2: SEHNR and FQNEAQ (reference sequence). The CDR3 runs to 15 residues. CDR3 loop: CASSSSGPSPYEQYF. CDR3 DNA sequence: TGTGCCAGCAGTTCCAGCGGGCCCTCCCCCTACGAGCAGTACTTC.

This rearrangement joins TRBV2 to TRBJ2-7; D might be TRBD2 (5 bases). V shed 6 bases and J shed 1 base, with 13 bases lying between them. This CDR3 has 14 amino acids. CDR1 SNHLY and CDR2 FYNNEI come from the germline V gene. CDR3 sequence reads: CASRTGTASYEQYF. CDR3 coding DNA: TGTGCCAGCAGGACGGGAACAGCATCCTACGAGCAGTACTTC.

J is TRBJ2-6 and V is TRBV18; 8 positions agree with TRBD2. Germline lookup yields CDR1 KGHSH and CDR2 LQKENI. The ends lost 11 bases at V and 0 bases at J; junction bases unmatched: 15. CDR3 length: 18 amino acids. CDR3 residues: CAVPSGASGHSGANVLTF. In DNA, the CDR3 is TGTGCCGTGCCCTCGGGCGCTAGCGGGCACTCTGGGGCCAACGTCCTGACTTTC.

The chain is built from TRBV28 and TRBJ2-3; 7 bases are shared with TRBD2. In germline, CDR1 is MDHEN, CDR2 SYDVKM. This CDR3 has 15 amino acids. Trimming at V came to 7 bases and at J to 1 base, leaving 8 bases not matched to a gene. The CDR3 region has the DNA TGTGCCAGCAATCTGGGAGGGGTCCGCACAGATACGCAGTATTTT. Translating it yields CASNLGGVRTDTQYF.

This rearrangement joins TRBV27 to TRBJ1-1, with unresolved D. V gave up 0 bases and J gave up 0 bases, with 11 bases separating them. This CDR3 is 16 amino acids long. CDR1 is MNHEY, CDR2 SMNVEV, per germline (reference sequence). The CDR3: CASSLSRITMNTEAFF. CDR3 coding DNA: TGTGCCAGCAGTTTATCGAGGATCACCATGAACACTGAAGCTTTCTTT.

The DNA of the CDR3 is TGTGCCAGCAGCCAAGAAGGTCGACAGGGGGGGGGAACAGATACGCAGTATTTT. Translation: CASSQEGRQGGGTDTQYF. This chain links TRBV4-2 with TRBJ2-3; 9 bases fit TRBD1. Germline CDR1 LGHNA, CDR2 YNFKEQ. The CDR3 is 18 amino acids. V lost 0 bases, J lost 3 bases, and 10 bases stayed unmatched.

The gene calls are TRBV28 and TRBJ2-7; 9 bases align to TRBD1. Trimming took 5 bases from V and 3 from J; bases not matched to a gene: 8. The CDR3 runs 15 residues. Germline V gene data show CDR1 as MDHEN and CDR2 as SYDVKM. CDR3 residues: CASSPVRDRVYEQYF. The CDR3 coding sequence is TGTGCCAGCAGTCCAGTCCGGGACAGGGTCTACGAGCAGTACTTC.

V gene TRBV6-5 combines with J gene TRBJ2-7; D remains ambiguous. V was shortened by 2 bases and J by 0 bases, with 8 bases between the two germline ends. The CDR3 is 14 residues long. CDR1 MNHEY and CDR2 SVGAGI come from the germline V gene. CDR3 sequence (DNA): TGTGCCAGCAGTTACGGCTACAGCTCCTACGAGCAGTACTTC. It encodes CASSYGYSSYEQYF.

The rearrangement links TRBV2 to TRBJ2-1, with a weak D call TRBD1 (5 bases). The V gene's germline CDR1 is SNHLY and CDR2 FYNNEI. The CDR3 is 13 residues long. Trimming took off 6 bases at V and 15 bases at J, with 21 bases between the two ends. In DNA, the CDR3 is TGTGCCAGCAGATCGACAGAGATTGAAGTCCTGTTCTTC. Amino acids: CASRSTEIEVLFF.

V and J are TRBV27 and TRBJ2-1; 7 positions agree with TRBD2. J was trimmed by 6 bases and V by 8 bases; bases with no gene match: 16. Germline loops: CDR1 MNHEY, CDR2 SMNVEV (reference sequence). CDR3 length: 16 amino acids. CDR3 in DNA: TGTGCCAGCTCCCCCTTGGGGCTAGCGGACTCCAATGAGCAGTTCTTC. Its translation: CASSPLGLADSNEQFF.